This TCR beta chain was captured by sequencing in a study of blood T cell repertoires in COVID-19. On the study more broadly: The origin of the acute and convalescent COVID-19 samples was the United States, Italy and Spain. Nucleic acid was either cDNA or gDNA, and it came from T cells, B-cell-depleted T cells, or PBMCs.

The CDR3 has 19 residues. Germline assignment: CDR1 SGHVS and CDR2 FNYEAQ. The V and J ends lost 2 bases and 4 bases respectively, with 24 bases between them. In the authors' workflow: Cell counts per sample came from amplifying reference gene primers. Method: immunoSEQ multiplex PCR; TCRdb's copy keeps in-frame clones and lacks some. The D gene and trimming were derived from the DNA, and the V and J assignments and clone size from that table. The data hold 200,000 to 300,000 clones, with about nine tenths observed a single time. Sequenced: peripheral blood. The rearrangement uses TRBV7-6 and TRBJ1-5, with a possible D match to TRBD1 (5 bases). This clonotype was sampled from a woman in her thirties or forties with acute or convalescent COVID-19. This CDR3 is CASSLKLRGHSTLNQPQHF. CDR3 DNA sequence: TGTGCCAGCAGCTTAAAGTTGCGAGGACACAGTACCCTTAATCAGCCCCAGCATTTT.